The subject of this entry is one T cell receptor (beta chain). Its antigen remains unidentified. No base-level quality is on record; no much larger clone is a single base apart. The data derive from a study of shared clonotypes between healthy human individuals (dated by TCRdb to the early 2020s). A note on the overall study: A couple of women and a few men aged 18 to 49 years were included in the cohort. Different laboratories and diverse techniques were used to prepare libraries and sequence TCR repertoires, to increase sequencing depth and limit assay-specific biases. Each donor's leukapheresis produced roughly between roughly 0.9 and 9 billion PBMCs. To estimate repertoire size and how much clonotype sharing occurs between individuals, the study deeply sequenced the blood TCR repertoires of five healthy adults. Per donor, three plates each were used for CD4 naive and CD4 memory, two for CD8 naive, and one for CD8 memory.

CD8 naive samples consisted of CD45RO-negative cells that were positively selected for CCR7, yielding a CD45RA+CCR7+ population without TemRA cells. The donors were healthy, HIV-negative adults who had no recently reported acute infections or vaccinations. Every donor was a Caucasian adult living in Nashville, Tennessee, USA. Blood was obtained by leukapheresis, after which PBMCs were separated by Ficoll-Histopaque density gradient centrifugation and cryopreserved in liquid nitrogen vapor phase. Purity and quantity of every magnetically sorted T cell population were checked by analytical flow cytometry. Genomic DNA was isolated from every sorted fraction and measured by UV absorbance on a Nanodrop 2000c. The CDR3 contains 12 residues, cysteine and phenylalanine counted. Here the CDR3 DNA is all that survives: 36 bases in frame from base 1. V gives up 8 bases and J gives up 0 bases, and the segment between their germline ends measures 7 bases. From the germline V gene, CDR1 is MGHDK and CDR2 is SYGVNS.

Using the deep immunoSEQ assay, multiplex PCR amplified TCR CDR3 regions from genomic DNA. Genomic DNA extracted from each cell subset was distributed evenly over all wells of several immunoSEQ 96-well plates, and each plate served as one replicate. For sorted subsets, about 200 ng genomic DNA, equal to 30,000 or so T cell genomes, was loaded into each replicate PCR. The purified libraries were quantified using a Qubit 3.0 fluorometer, sized with a Bioanalyzer 2100, and then quantified again using the KAPA Library Quantification kit. Every immunoSEQ 96-well plate was sequenced on a dedicated single-read 150-cycle Illumina NextSeq 550 flow cell. From the authors' description of their analysis: Because only junctional sequences without quality scores were contained in the immunoSEQ output, filtering matching that applied to full-length reads could not be performed. To assign V/J genes and CDR3, sequences were annotated using PyIR, a Python wrapper for IgBLAST v1.9, with IMGT germline references. Any read was removed if the V/J assignment was weak (E-value above 1e-6), the CDR3 was missing, or the read contained stop codons, out-of-frame junctions, or ambiguous translated residues. V3J clonotypes were defined by identical inferred V gene, J gene, and CDR3 amino acid sequence. The percentage overlap between two repertoires was calculated by dividing the number of shared unique clonotypes by the size of the smaller repertoire. Repertoire richness was assessed with RTK rarefaction, the Chao1 estimator, and Recon v2.1 estimates of unobserved clonotypes. OLGA was used to compute generation probabilities for all TCRbeta clonotypes that the gDNA method yielded from several donors. The table comes from immuneACCESS by way of TCRdb, which keeps in-frame sequences with V and J called. Part of the clones is missing from these tables; in studies checked, under half for an unresolved V gene and the rest for unknown reasons. V and J calls and clone size follow that table, whereas D and trimming were derived from the DNA. The sample contains over 750,000 clones, about 96% of them found a single time. Jointly, the top ten make up around 0.25% of the sample.

Paper-wide results and their limitations: Even with the large sequencing depth, rarefaction of the sorted-subset datasets indicated that sequencing was incomplete. Only blood was sampled, and tissue TCR repertoires likely differ from those in blood. Clonotypes shared by all four sorted-subset donors showed higher generation probabilities than non-shared clonotypes. Based on pairwise subsampling, the degree of clonotype sharing among donors was expected to be affected by sequencing depth. The genetic and exposure-history diversity represented was limited by the small number of donors. Around 5.4% of naive CD4, 3.5% of naive CD8, around 2.3% of memory CD4, and over 0.35% of memory CD8 clonotypes were shared across several donors. Naive subsets generally had larger estimated clonotype richness than memory subsets did.

The V and J segments used are TRBV25-1 and TRBJ1-1; the D gene remains uncertain. This TCR was recovered from a man in his thirties or forties in good health. The sample was naive CD8+ T cells sorted from blood. The sample's cell subset or site label, decoded: CD45RA+CCR7+. CDR3 reads: CASQSLNTEAFF. In nucleotides, the sequence is TGTGCCAGCCAAAGTTTGAACACTGAAGCTTTCTTT.